This TCR beta chain comes out of a study of shared clonotypes between healthy human individuals. Study-wide background: CD4 naive and memory got three plates each, CD8 naive two, CD8 memory one. Study results and caveats: Against clonotypes common to all four donors, non-shared ones had lower generation probabilities.

It was at deep level that the assay was run. Libraries were prepared by immunoSEQ multiplex PCR; TCRdb keeps only in-frame clonotypes and omits some of them. The data show 950,000 to 1,200,000 clones, with approximately 80% seen just once and almost 0.9% held by the top ten. The J segment lost 6 bases and the V segment lost 5 bases, leaving 9 bases of the junction unmatched. The CDR3 totals 14 residues. Germline V CDR1 and CDR2: SGHTA, FQGNSA. This clone came up a few times. As yet, its antigen is unknown. The TCR sequence derives from a man younger than 35 in good health. Some clones in this sample may be carry-over from other donors' samples. Sequencing was carried out using memory CD4+ T cells from PBMCs. Subset specified: CD45RA-negative fraction. This rearrangement joins TRBV7-2 to TRBJ2-7; TRBD1 agrees at 8 bases. Written as DNA, the CDR3 is TGTGCCAGCAGCACCCGACAGGGGACCCTCGAGCAGTACTTC. The encoded protein is CASSTRQGTLEQYF.